This record covers a single T cell receptor (beta chain). Its antigen is not yet known. No clone much larger than this one lies a single base away; base qualities are absent. The CDR3 measures 16 amino acids from cysteine to phenylalanine. This entry keeps only the CDR3 DNA: 48 bases, framed from base 1. The junction carries 17 bases between V and J, which are trimmed by 6 bases and 2 bases respectively. The germline V gene encodes CDR1 LNHDA and CDR2 SQIVND (reference sequence). The data belong to a study of cytomegalovirus exposure and HLA in healthy donors (dated by TCRdb to between 2016 and 2019). At the level of the whole study: An earlier analysis of some 600 of the donors reported about 260 Gb of sequence data and roughly 120 million unique TCR beta sequences obtained from roughly 170 million T cells. About 280 gigabases of sequencing data and 75 million to 85 million unique TCR sequences made up an early release that covered fewer than 650 HLA-typed donors. Of the approximately 400 genotyped donors, less than 85% were placed in the genetic ancestry cluster associated with self-reported Caucasian donors. The aim of the study was to test whether cataloging public T cell receptors could identify signatures of past pathogen exposure. The study used immunosequencing to profile the T cell repertoires of hundreds of subjects and linked those repertoires to cytomegalovirus serostatus. Besides the first cohort of roughly 640 subjects, a separate validation cohort made up of over a hundred different subjects was used. To predict cytomegalovirus infection status, the study brought together high-throughput TCR immunosequencing, statistical association of individual TCRs with disease status, and machine learning. A later analysis re-analyzed previously published TCR beta repertoires from 660 or so donors and added high-resolution HLA genotyping to study TCR occurrence patterns. Rather than drawing on any new phenotypic data, the later analysis identified candidate immune exposures from TCR beta sequences and the way those sequences occurred across donors. An earlier analysis of fewer than 700 of the donors applied high-throughput TCR beta sequencing to assess whether each TCR beta V gene segment acted as functional or pseudogenic. Donor age, sex, ethnicity and CMV serostatus were collected together with the repertoire data. A later genetic analysis used genome-wide SNP genotypes for about 60% of the roughly 670 donors, treating that subset as a discovery cohort. All discovery cohort repertoires had been generated using a single sequencing platform. HLA typing covered class I and class II loci at four-digit resolution. The number of donors typed differed by locus, with roughly 629-640 for A, B, C, DRB1 and DQB1, 522 for DQA1, approximately 570 for DPA1, and 400 to 490 for DPB1. Because of strong linkage in the cohort, roughly five DR-DQ haplotypes were treated as single units for association and clustering. Among around 400 genotyped donors of the cohort, an average of around 240,000 unique TCR beta nucleotide sequences were sequenced per donor, roughly 20% of them non-productive. The research as a whole found: Cytomegalovirus status was reported to be diagnosed by the classifier with high specificity and sensitivity in both the original and validation cohorts. A later analysis found that TCR association rates varied across HLA loci, with DRB1 alleles showing the most associated TCRs and HLA-C alleles the fewest. CMV serostatus was the only immune exposure information available for the cohort. An association between a missense DCLRE1C variant and V-gene and J-gene trimming of TCR beta chains was found in a later genetic analysis and replicated in an independent cohort. A later genetic analysis reported fewer N-insertions in productive TCRs among donors in an Asian-associated ancestry cluster than the roughly 700-donor mean. Broadly in line with IMGT annotations, most TCR beta V segments showed up in productive rearrangements about 87% or about 30% of the time in an earlier analysis of several hundred of the donors. A later analysis associated about 18,000 TCR beta sequences with specific HLA alleles at a false discovery rate of 0.05. In a later analysis, several top co-occurrence clusters were reported to appear linked to parvovirus B19, influenza, CMV and Epstein-Barr virus. A further reported finding was that TCR beta sequences accurately predicted the HLA-A and HLA-B alleles for most subjects in the first cohort. In a later analysis, HLA-associated TCR beta chains showed more clonal expansion and lower generation probabilities than non-associated chains that were equally common. The earlier analysis of some 540 of the donors excluded roughly 16 rarely observed V segments, including chromosome 9 orphons, because counts were too low. A later analysis found that most CMV-associated TCR beta chains appeared HLA-restricted, with HLA associations seemingly driven largely by CMV exposure. Linkage disequilibrium might explain the correlated functional status among segregating V segments, but an unknown experimental factor could not be ruled out. Because HLA typing was unavailable for some donors at each locus, only the typed subset was used in association tests. A cluster of highly shared sequence variants was judged likely to represent a technical artifact of the sequencing pipeline. When HLA alleles, especially DR and DQ, strongly co-occurred, TCR associations were difficult to assign to individual alleles. A total of around 150 TCR beta chains were listed by the study as associated with cytomegalovirus. Three of the identified cytomegalovirus-associated TCR beta chains were confirmed in vitro to be specific for cytomegalovirus antigens. The 87-base-pair reads could not distinguish some IMGT-functional V segments, including TRBV6-2 and TRBV6-3, so those segments were excluded. It was suggested by the authors that the approach could potentially be generalized to other disease states and immunological phenotypes. Presence/absence analyses assumed roughly uniform sequencing depth across donors, an assumption that may not hold. Across donors, most TCR sequences were observed very rarely, whereas some public TCRs were present in many individuals. The cohort was sequenced for TCR beta chains only, and without alpha or paired-chain data the features that could be detected were limited.

Library preparation used the immunoSEQ multiplex PCR assay. For the multiplex PCR, a mixture combining 60 forward primers for TCR Vbeta segments and 13 reverse primers for TCR Jbeta segments was used. The CDR3 region of rearranged TCR beta genes was amplified from genomic DNA by a multiplex PCR assay. Amplified TCR beta libraries were sequenced as 87-base-pair reads on the Illumina HiSeq System. In the source study's methods: A later analysis counted approximately 74 million unique TCR beta chains across the 640 or so repertoires, and 10 million to 12 million of these chains were shared by at least two donors. A nearest-neighbor algorithm error-corrected the raw reads and collapsed the reads into unique sequences, merging closely related sequences to remove PCR and sequencing errors. Alignment of CDR3 sequences to IMGT reference sequences was used to assign V, D and J gene segments. For a sequence to be retained, a match of at least six nucleotides to both a V gene segment and a J gene segment was required. A rearrangement counted as productive if the CDR3 had no stop codons and remained in frame with V and J, and every other rearrangement counted as non-productive. CDR3 was defined by IMGT convention, running from the second conserved V-encoded cysteine to the conserved J-encoded phenylalanine. The earlier analysis of 550 to 650 of the donors excluded any sequence lacking an unambiguous match to a single V gene segment. An earlier analysis of over 450 of the donors classified V segments as functional when productive rearrangements were above 56.7% and as segregating when the standard deviation between donors was above 5%. To diagnose cytomegalovirus status from the catalog of TCR beta chain sequences, a statistical classification framework was built. In a later analysis, TCR nucleotide sequences were compared against IMGT/GENE-DB human TR gene sequences so that V and J genes could be assigned. In a later analysis, CDR3 sequences and most-parsimonious VDJ recombination scenarios were assigned using the TCRdist pipeline. In a later analysis, each TCR beta chain was defined by its CDR3 amino acid sequence together with its V-gene family, and reads without a unique V-gene family were excluded. A later analysis removed roughly 590 highly shared, low-generation-probability nucleotide sequences to deal with suspected cross-contamination and a sequencing artifact. In a later analysis, a clonal expansion index for each public chain was calculated from normalized within-repertoire ranks of inferred template counts. In a later analysis, generation probabilities were computed with a VDJ recombination model fitted to out-of-frame rearrangements, and the resulting probabilities were checked against IGoR. A later analysis scored TCR-TCR, TCR-HLA and TCR-CMV co-occurrence with hypergeometric tests, applying a repertoire-size bias correction to TCR pairs. In a later analysis, false discovery rates were estimated by permuting HLA or CMV assignments 20 times. In a later analysis, co-occurring TCRs were grouped using DBSCAN, with TCRdist sequence similarity added in when clustering inside HLA-allele-positive subsets. Repertoires with fewer than 30,000 or more than 120,000 public chains, plus five repertoires with anomalous nucleotide sharing, were excluded from co-occurrence clustering. Entries here come from immuneACCESS through TCRdb and include only in-frame sequences with V and J called. Some clones fail to appear in such tables; in the studies checked, an unresolved V gene covers under half of the shortfall, and the cause of the remainder is unknown. V and J calls and clone size are as listed in that table; D and trimming were resolved from the DNA. The sample yields about 130,000 clones; approximately 74% were counted once. Approximately 7.8% of the sample comes from the top ten.

The cohort consisted of 666 healthy bone marrow donors. At the time of sampling, every cohort member was nominally healthy, though immune exposures that went unrecorded were likely present. The donor tested CMV seronegative, placing the donor among the approximately 400 seronegative members of the cohort. A peripheral blood sample was provided by each donor, and peripheral blood mononuclear cells were used for TCR beta sequencing. Genomic DNA extraction from the blood cell samples was performed with the Qiagen DNeasy Blood Extraction Kit. The TCR originated in a male donor in good health and CMV-seronegative. Here the chain combines TRBV19 and TRBJ2-1; the D gene is not confidently resolved. The specimen sequenced was PBMCs. Here is the DNA: TGTGCCAGTAGGATTGACGGCGGCGCTACCTACAATGAGCAGTTCTTC. This translates into CASRIDGGATYNEQFF.